This TCR beta chain came from a study of CD8 T cells in Susac syndrome. A quantity of about 0.5 to 1 ug RNA underwent reverse transcription using random hexamers. Amplification of TCR beta CDR3 was carried out by immunoSEQ multiplex PCR, which covered 54 Vbeta and 13 Jbeta segments. TCRdb reprocessed the immunoSEQ multiplex PCR reads with MiXCR, giving one entry per CDR3 protein. The top ten hold around 0.093% of the sample, which has roughly 200,000 distinct CDR3 sequences, roughly 96% seen once. The T cells that were sequenced for TCR beta were CD8+ and CD4+ cells from blood. Controls were drawn from healthy donors and were matched for age and sex. Purification of the CD8+ and CD4+ T cells relied on negative isolation, and TEMRA cells underwent FACS enrichment. Material: CD4+ T cells from PBMCs. The receptor comes from a human donor in good health.

In nucleotides, the CDR3 is TGCGCCAGCAGCCGCCTTGAGGGGTTGGGCACAGATACGCAGTATTTT. Protein: CASSRLEGLGTDTQYF. The chain employs TRBV4-1 and TRBJ2-3, with D possibly being TRBD1 or TRBD2 (5 bases each). The CDR3 sequence is 16 residues long. CDR1 and CDR2 from the germline V gene are MGHRA and YSYEKL. The V end lost 4 bases, the J end lost 1 base, and 15 bases lay between the germline ends.